This T cell receptor beta chain was found in a study of OX40 agonist ivuxolimab in advanced cancers. Study-wide background: Administration of intravenous ivuxolimab to patients occurred every 2 weeks at 0.01 to 10 mg/kg. General study findings and limits: Dose levels from 0.1 to 3.0 mg/kg saw CD4+ and CD8+ blood T cells expand clonally by week 6.

Method: immunoSEQ multiplex PCR; TCRdb's copy keeps in-frame clones and lacks some. Counted here are tens of thousands of clones, roughly four fifths occurring once; the ten biggest clones make up approximately 3.5%. A remark on this clone: Antigen unknown.

The CDR3 is made up of 17 amino acids. Trimming removed 4 bases at V and 2 bases at J, with 18 bases between. V is TRBV23-1 and J is TRBJ2-1; D not resolved. TRBV23-1 is placed among ORFs of uncertain function. Here the sequenced sample was CD4+ or CD8+ T cells sorted from blood, taken in a trial of the OX40 agonist ivuxolimab. The sequence derives from an adult with an advanced solid tumor such as melanoma, head and neck, liver or kidney cancer. The CDR3 DNA is TGCGCCAGCAGTCGACGAGGTCATTCGGGTCCCTACAATGAGCAGTTCTTC. As protein: CASSRRGHSGPYNEQFF.